The 6 T cell receptor beta chains in this list originate from one sample, sequenced in a study of early stage breast cancer tumors. This table comes from immunoSEQ multiplex PCR, and its TCRdb copy is limited to in-frame clones, with some not included. The sample contains 45,000 to 50,000 clones, around 83% of which appear only once. Sequencing was done on a sample of blood. The receptors were gathered from a person aged 45 to 59 with breast cancer.

V is TRBV4-3 and J is TRBJ2-7; TRBD2 might be the D (5 bases). Germline lookup yields CDR1 LGHNA and CDR2 YSLEER. The CDR3 covers 14 residues. V dropped 1 base and J dropped 7 bases, with 14 bases sitting between them. CDR3 bases: TGCGCCAGCAGCCAAGTACCCGGAACGGGGGAGCAGTACTTC. Encoded protein: CASSQVPGTGEQYF.

V and J are TRBV5-6 and TRBJ2-7, with 9 bases fitting TRBD1. This CDR3 comprises 17 residues. Germline trimming cut 4 bases from V and 3 bases from J; bases unmatched to any gene: 14. CDR1 SGHDT and CDR2 YYEEEE come from the germline V gene. The CDR3 bases are TGTGCCAGCAGCCTCGAGGGACAGGGCATCAACAACTACGAGCAGTACTTC. Its translation is CASSLEGQGINNYEQYF. Based on the CDR3 plus reference TRBV5-6 and TRBJ2-7, the full variable domain is DAGVTQSPTHLIKTRGQQVTLRCSPKSGHDTVSWYQQALGQGPQFIFQYYEEEERQRGNFPDRFSGHQFPNYSSELNVNALLLGDSALYLCASSLEGQGINNYEQYFGPGTRLTVT.

The chain is built from TRBV19 and TRBJ2-3; maybe TRBD1 (6 bases). Germline V gives CDR1 LNHDA, CDR2 SQIVND (reference sequence). The germline V and J ends were trimmed by 0 bases and 4 bases, with 17 bases remaining between them. This CDR3 spans 17 amino acids. In DNA form, the CDR3 reads TGTGCCAGTAGTATAGATCTCGTTGGGGGCGGTGCAGATACGCAGTATTTT. Amino acid sequence: CASSIDLVGGGADTQYF.

The chain combines TRBV5-8 with TRBJ2-3, with 9 bases lining up with TRBD1. Germline trimming cut 5 bases from V and 4 bases from J; bases unmatched to any gene: 8. This CDR3 spans 15 amino acids. From germline, CDR1 is SGHTS and CDR2 YDEGEE. CDR3 sequence: CASSKDRGLADTQYF. CDR3 DNA: TGTGCCAGCAGTAAGGACAGGGGCCTAGCAGATACGCAGTATTTT.

The chain links TRBV7-6 to TRBJ2-5; D remains unclear. This CDR3 has 15 amino acids. Germline values: CDR1 SGHVS, CDR2 FNYEAQ. Trimming took 7 bases from V and 2 from J, leaving 17 bases between them. The CDR3 loop reads CASNPSARLQETQYF. For the CDR3, the DNA is TGTGCCAGCAACCCCTCCGCTAGACTTCAAGAGACCCAGTACTTC.

In its sample, this clone was seen once. The DNA of the CDR3 is TGTGCCAGTAGTATAGTGGCCGGCGGAGATACGCAGTATTTT. It yields the protein CASSIVAGGDTQYF. The chain links TRBV19 to TRBJ2-3, with no clear D. The germline V gene encodes CDR1 LNHDA and CDR2 SQIVND (reference sequence). The length of the CDR3 is 14 residues. The V end lost 1 base, the J end lost 5 bases, and 10 bases lay between the germline ends.